The 6 T cell receptor beta chains listed next were all sequenced from one sample in a study of cytomegalovirus exposure and HLA in healthy donors. This PCR relied on a set of 60 Vbeta primers and 13 Jbeta primers. Profiling relied on immunoSEQ multiplex PCR, and the TCRdb table lists in-frame clones only, not all of them. Of around 64,000 clones in the sample, 75% to 90% were seen once. Material: PBMCs. Every receptor here comes from a woman in her 30s in good health and CMV-seropositive.

The chain carries TRBV2 and TRBJ2-7; 7 bases are shared with TRBD1. Losses at the gene ends were 5 bases for V and 4 bases for J; bases not matched to a gene: 5. Germline loops: CDR1 SNHLY, CDR2 FYNNEI. The CDR3 has 13 residues. CDR3 in amino acids: CASSRQGLYEQYF. In nucleotides, the CDR3 is TGTGCCAGCAGTAGACAGGGCTTGTACGAGCAGTACTTC.

This clone was detected only once. CDR3 sequence (DNA): TGTGCCAGCAGCTCAAGGGACAGCTTATCCCCCCTCCACTTT. This encodes CASSSRDSLSPLHF. The V and J genes are TRBV7-8 and TRBJ1-6; TRBD1 matches 7 bases. Trimming cost V 4 bases and J 13 bases; bases outside gene matches: 10. The CDR3 consists of 14 residues. CDR1 and CDR2 from the germline V gene are SGHVS and FQNEAQ.

This chain links TRBV4-2 with TRBJ2-7; a possible D gene is TRBD2 (6 bases). The V end lost 3 bases, the J end lost 2 bases, and 17 bases lay between the germline ends. The CDR3 covers 16 residues. The V gene's germline CDR1 is LGHNA and CDR2 YNFKEQ. The CDR3 region is CASSQAEGTTAYEQYF. CDR3 sequence (DNA): TGTGCCAGCAGCCAGGCGGAGGGGACCACCGCCTACGAGCAGTACTTC.

There are a few counts of this clone. This chain uses TRBV2 with TRBJ1-5; 7 bases agree with TRBD1. Per the germline V gene, CDR1 is SNHLY and CDR2 is FYNNEI. The V segment lost 4 bases and the J segment 2 bases; nucleotides outside the gene matches: 5. This CDR3 comprises 15 residues. CDR3 sequence: CASSGGQWGNQPQHF. As DNA, the CDR3 is TGTGCCAGCAGTGGGGGACAGTGGGGCAATCAGCCCCAGCATTTT.

This chain links TRBV5-1 with TRBJ2-5; the D gene is possibly TRBD2 (5 bases). Germline values: CDR1 SGHRS, CDR2 YFSETQ. V lost 4 bases and J lost 4, with 8 bases in between. CDR3 length: 12 amino acids. This chain's CDR3 is CASSILAETQYF. DNA of the CDR3: TGCGCCAGCAGCATTCTAGCAGAGACCCAGTACTTC.

The chain combines TRBV12-5 with TRBJ2-5, with 8 bases matching TRBD2. CDR1 and CDR2 (germline): LGHNT, FRNRAP. The CDR3 consists of 17 residues. V trimming: 1 base; J trimming: 1 base; junction bases outside the gene matches: 8. The CDR3 here is CASGLARTGTSQETQYF. CDR3 nucleotide sequence: TGTGCTAGTGGTTTGGCCCGCACCGGGACTAGCCAAGAGACCCAGTACTTC.